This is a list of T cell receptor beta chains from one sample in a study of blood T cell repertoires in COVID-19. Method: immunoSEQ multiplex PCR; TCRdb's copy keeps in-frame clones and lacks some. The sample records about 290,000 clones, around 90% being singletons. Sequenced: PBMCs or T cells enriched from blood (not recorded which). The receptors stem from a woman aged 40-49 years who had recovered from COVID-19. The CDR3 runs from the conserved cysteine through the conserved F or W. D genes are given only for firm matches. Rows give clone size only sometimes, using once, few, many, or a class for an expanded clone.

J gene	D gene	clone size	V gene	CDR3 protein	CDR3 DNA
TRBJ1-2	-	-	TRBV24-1	CATSDNDSLYTF	TGTGCCACCAGTGATAATGACAGCCTGTACACCTTC
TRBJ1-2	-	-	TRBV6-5	CATQEDTNYGYTF	TGTGCCACTCAGGAGGATACTAACTATGGCTACACCTTC
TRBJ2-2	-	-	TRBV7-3	CASSLTFPGVNTGELFF	TGTGCCAGCAGCTTAACGTTTCCAGGTGTGAACACCGGGGAGCTGTTTTTT
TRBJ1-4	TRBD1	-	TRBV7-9	CASSAIPGTGGLNEKLFF	TGTGCCAGCAGCGCAATTCCCGGGACAGGGGGACTTAATGAAAAACTGTTTTTT
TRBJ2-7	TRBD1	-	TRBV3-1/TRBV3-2	CASSEGRGEQYF	TGTGCCAGCAGCGAAGGCAGGGGGGAGCAGTACTTC
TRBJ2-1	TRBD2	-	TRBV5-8	CASSFHSGGARNEQFF	TGTGCCAGCAGCTTCCATAGCGGGGGGGCAAGGAATGAGCAGTTCTTC
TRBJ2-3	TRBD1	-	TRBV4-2	CASSPLDRTTDTQYF	TGTGCCAGCAGCCCCCTGGACAGGACCACAGATACGCAGTATTTT
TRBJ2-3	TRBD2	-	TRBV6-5	CASTRPGGGTDTQYF	TGTGCCAGCACCCGCCCGGGAGGGGGCACAGATACGCAGTATTTT
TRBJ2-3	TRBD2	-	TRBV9	CASSVLAGKDTQYF	TGTGCCAGCTCCGTACTAGCGGGGAAGGATACGCAGTATTTT
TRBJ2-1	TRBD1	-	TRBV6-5	CASSYPGTGPFNEQFF	TGTGCCAGCAGTTACCCAGGGACAGGCCCCTTCAATGAGCAGTTCTTC
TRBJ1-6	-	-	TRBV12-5	CASGDGLNSPLHF	TGTGCTAGTGGAGACGGACTCAATTCACCCCTCCACTTT
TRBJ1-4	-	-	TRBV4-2	CASSQVWQEGEKLFF	TGTGCCAGCAGCCAAGTATGGCAGGAGGGTGAAAAACTGTTTTTT
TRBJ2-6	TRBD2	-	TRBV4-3	CASSHLAGGPSLGANVLTF	TGCGCCAGCAGCCATCTAGCGGGAGGGCCTTCTCTTGGGGCCAACGTCCTGACTTTC
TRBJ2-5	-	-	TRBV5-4	CASSFSPQETQYF	TGTGCCAGCAGCTTTAGCCCGCAAGAGACCCAGTACTTC
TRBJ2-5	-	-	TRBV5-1	CASSPRELRGAKETQYF	TGCGCCAGCAGCCCAAGGGAACTCCGGGGGGCCAAAGAGACCCAGTACTTC
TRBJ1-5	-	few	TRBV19	CASTLGPGDYQPQHF	TGTGCCAGTACCCTCGGCCCAGGGGATTATCAGCCCCAGCATTTT
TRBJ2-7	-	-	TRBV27	CASPPRASSYEQYF	TGTGCCAGCCCCCCGCGGGCCTCCTCCTACGAGCAGTACTTC
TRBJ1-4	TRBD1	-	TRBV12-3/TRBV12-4	CASRPGQGRKLFF	TGTGCCAGCAGGCCGGGACAGGGCCGAAAACTGTTTTTT
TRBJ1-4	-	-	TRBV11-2	CASSPLQGRNEKLFF	TGTGCCAGCAGCCCCTTACAGGGACGGAATGAAAAACTGTTTTTT
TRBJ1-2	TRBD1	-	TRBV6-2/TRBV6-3	CASSDQGGVTGYTF	TGTGCCAGCAGTGACCAGGGGGGAGTGACTGGCTACACCTTC
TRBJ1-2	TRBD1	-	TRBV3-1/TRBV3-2	CASSLQGGVYGYTF	TGTGCCAGCAGCCTACAGGGGGGGGTCTATGGCTACACCTTC
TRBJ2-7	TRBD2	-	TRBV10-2	CASSEPTSGGPFYEQYF	TGCGCCAGCAGTGAACCTACTAGCGGGGGACCTTTCTACGAGCAGTACTTC